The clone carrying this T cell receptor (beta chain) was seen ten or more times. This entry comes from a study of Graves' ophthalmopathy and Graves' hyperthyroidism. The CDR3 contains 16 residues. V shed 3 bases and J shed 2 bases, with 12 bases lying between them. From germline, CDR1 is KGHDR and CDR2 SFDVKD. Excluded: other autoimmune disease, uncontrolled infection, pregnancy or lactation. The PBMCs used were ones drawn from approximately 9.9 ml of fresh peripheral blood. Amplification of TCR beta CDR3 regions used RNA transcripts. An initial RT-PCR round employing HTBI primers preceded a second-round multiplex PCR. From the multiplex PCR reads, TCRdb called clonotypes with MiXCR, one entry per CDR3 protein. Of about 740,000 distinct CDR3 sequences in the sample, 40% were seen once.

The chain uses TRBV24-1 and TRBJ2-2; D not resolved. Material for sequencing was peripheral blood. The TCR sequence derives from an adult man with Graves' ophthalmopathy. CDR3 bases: TGTGCCACCAGTGATCCGTACACGGCTAACACCGGGGAGCTGTTTTTT. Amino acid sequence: CATSDPYTANTGELFF.